This T cell receptor beta chain was observed in a study of beta chain features in type 1 diabetes. The wider study: Patients looked much like healthy donors when it came to age, gender and cell yields. Sorted cell examination encompassed roughly 110,000,000 cells across all samples. Study-wide results and limits: Type 1 diabetes patients had TCRB CDR3s that were shorter (moderately but significantly so) in all four CD4+ subsets. Cells that show high TCR expression could be over-represented by cDNA sequencing. Patients and controls would share equally any PCR tilt toward shorter templates.

This clone was seen only a few times. Its antigen is still unknown. The sequenced template was cDNA made from the entire isolated RNA. Libraries were prepared by immunoSEQ multiplex PCR; TCRdb keeps only in-frame clonotypes and omits some of them. The sample has approximately 260,000 clones, roughly 22% seen once. The sample comprised naive CD4+ T cells from blood. The sequence was obtained from a woman in her thirties or forties with type 1 diabetes.

CDR3 nucleotides: TGTGCCAGCCCCCCCAAGTGGTCACAAAGCTCCTACAATGAGCAGTTCTTC. It yields the protein CASPPKWSQSSYNEQFF. The J gene is TRBJ2-1, the V gene TRBV28; no clear D. This CDR3 has 17 amino acids. Deletions cut 8 bases from V and 0 bases from J, with 20 bases between. CDR1 is MDHEN and CDR2 is SYDVKM in the germline V gene.